This is a list of T cell receptor beta chains from one sample in a study of early T cells in non-severe SARS-CoV-2 infection. TCRdb analysed the 5' RACE reads with MiXCR anew, one entry per CDR3 protein. The sample consists of about 33,000 distinct CDR3 sequences, 5% of them appearing once. The sequencing sample was made of whole blood. These receptors all come from an adult who was a healthcare worker with PCR-confirmed SARS-CoV-2 infection or an uninfected control (not recorded which). CDR3s include the opening cysteine and the closing phenylalanine or tryptophan. Where a row states a size, it is once, few, many or the class of an expanded clone; other rows omit it.

j_gene	abundance	v_gene	CDR3aa
TRBJ1-1	few	TRBV7-8	CASSSKEIRAAINTEAFF
TRBJ1-4	many	TRBV18	CASSPGRVYEKLFF
TRBJ2-4	many	TRBV4-2	CASGNRDGLAKNIQYF
TRBJ2-7	many	TRBV7-9	CASSLSPPLYEQYF
TRBJ2-7	-	TRBV20-1	CSARLADSYEQYF
TRBJ1-2	-	TRBV6-9	CASSYLDRVYGYTF
TRBJ1-1	few	TRBV4-2	CASSRGSTLPMNTEAFF
TRBJ2-4	many	TRBV5-6	CASSLELAGGLTKNIQYF
TRBJ1-6	many	TRBV28	CASSLAARASLHF
TRBJ2-6	many	TRBV6-5	CASSYLGTGISGANVLTF
TRBJ1-1	-	TRBV13	CASSLIGGAEAFF
TRBJ1-2	many	TRBV7-9	CASSLVGTANYGYTF
TRBJ2-7	-	TRBV6-2/TRBV6-3	CASSYSGEQYF
TRBJ1-1	many	TRBV7-9	CASSYGQAGNQAFF
TRBJ2-7	-	TRBV7-9	CASTTGTPGGEQYF
TRBJ2-2	few	TRBV7-6	CASSQDIQGIAGELFF
TRBJ2-1	many	TRBV20-1	CSARQLAGFYNEQFF
TRBJ1-1	many	TRBV20-1	CSARRGQAYTEAFF
TRBJ2-7	many	TRBV3-1	CASSLGPSYEQYF
TRBJ1-1	few	TRBV20-1	CSASPRAGGTTEAFF
TRBJ1-5	-	TRBV19	CASRRGLEPQHF
TRBJ1-2	many	TRBV12-3/TRBV12-4	CASEQNYGYTF
TRBJ2-2	many	TRBV28	CASRPPLSGELFF
TRBJ1-1	many	TRBV29-1	CSAQRTVRNTEAFF
TRBJ2-5	few	TRBV30	CAWSAWGAEETQYF
TRBJ1-1	many	TRBV5-6	CASKLDLNTEAFF
TRBJ1-2	many	TRBV14	CASSLGVGQPCYF
TRBJ1-1	-	TRBV6-2/TRBV6-3	CASSTVNTEAFF
TRBJ2-7	-	TRBV20-1	CSARLMTDTYEQYF
TRBJ2-7	few	TRBV5-1	CASSLLQGAYEQYF
TRBJ1-3	-	TRBV12-3/TRBV12-4	CASSFDSSGNTIYF
TRBJ1-6	many	TRBV4-2	CASSQVGTGNYSPLHF
TRBJ1-1	-	TRBV5-5	CASSPGAGRGTEAFF
TRBJ1-2	few	TRBV2	CASSVTGEVNGYTF
TRBJ2-3	-	TRBV28	CASSASLAGGTDTQYF
TRBJ1-3	many	TRBV18	CAGHPSGNTIYF
TRBJ1-2	many	TRBV27	CASSWRENYGYTF
TRBJ2-5	few	TRBV7-9	CASSVDIGTQYF
TRBJ2-5	few	TRBV6-1	CASRASGKETQYF
TRBJ2-3	-	TRBV20-1	CSAWGDLGLVDTQYF
TRBJ1-3	many	TRBV6-1	CASNHGGNTIYF
TRBJ1-1	many	TRBV4-1	CASSQVGRLNTEAFF
TRBJ2-1	many	TRBV12-3/TRBV12-4	CASRPGGRLFYNEQFF
TRBJ2-5	-	TRBV4-2	CASSQADVETQYF
TRBJ1-3	many	TRBV7-9	CASSWGTWTLSSSGNTIYF
TRBJ1-2	few	TRBV5-6	CASSIRTAYNYGYTF
TRBJ2-1	few	TRBV20-1	CSARGPRVEQFF
TRBJ2-7	few	TRBV5-1	CASSSLTGESYEQYF
TRBJ2-3	many	TRBV18	CASSPRVGGALTQYF
TRBJ1-2	many	TRBV11-2	CASSLEGPWGYTF
TRBJ2-1	many	TRBV5-6	CASSLGIRGQKYEQFF
TRBJ2-1	many	TRBV7-2	CASSLGLAGGYEQFF
TRBJ1-4	-	TRBV7-3	CASSRRDLGEKLFF
TRBJ2-7	few	TRBV14	CASSRGRNEQYF
TRBJ1-4	many	TRBV6-1	CASSASGEKLFF
TRBJ2-6	-	TRBV29-1	CSVVEGASGANVLTF
TRBJ1-1	-	TRBV9	CASSAQGLPILNTEAFF
TRBJ2-6	few	TRBV20-1	CSAPAAHSGANVLTF
TRBJ2-3	many	TRBV29-1	CSVDGTSGGSYTQYF
TRBJ2-3	-	TRBV5-6	CASSYRGFDTQYF